Following are 28 T cell receptor beta chains from one sample sequenced in a study of T cells in women clearing cervical HPV infection. Using immunoSEQ multiplex PCR, the repertoire was profiled, and TCRdb retains in-frame clones only, with some absent. The sample data list about 35,000 clones. The sample was blood buffy coat. The receptors shown here come from a woman aged 18-69 years with a cervical HPV16 infection that either progressed to CIN3+ or cleared (not recorded which).

The CDR3 reads CASKSSDNSPLFF. Incomplete CDR3 DNA: TGTGCCAGTAAAAGCTCTGATAATTCACCG. This chain connects TRBV19 to TRBJ2-2; D unclear. The read falls 3 residues short of the CDR3 end, and the missing part is taken from the germline J gene. The germline CDR1 and CDR2 sequences are LNHDA and SQIVND (reference sequence). The CDR3 length is 13 residues.

Notes on this clone: Read data end 3 residues before the CDR3 end; the end is taken from the germline J gene. In the same sample, other DNA sequences code for this CDR3. The chain carries TRBV19 and TRBJ1-3; D gene ambiguous. The CDR3 runs to 13 residues. The germline V and J ends were trimmed by 2 bases and 8 bases, with 10 bases remaining between them. Germline CDR1 LNHDA, CDR2 SQIVND (reference sequence). The CDR3 loop reads CASSISGVDTIYF. The sequenced part of the CDR3 DNA is TGTGCCAGTAGTATATCCGGTGTGGACACC.

As to this clone: Read sequence stops 3 residues before the CDR3 end, and the germline J gene provides the missing end. This chain joins TRBV20-1 and TRBJ2-7; 9 nucleotides align to TRBD2. V shed 6 bases and J 5 bases; nucleotides not matched to a gene: 14. Germline values: CDR1 DFQATT, CDR2 SNEGSKA (reference sequence). This CDR3 region has 15 residues. The sequenced part of the CDR3 DNA is TGCAGTGCCAGACTCATAGCGGGAGCAGGGGACGAG. Translated: CSARLIAGAGDE. The CDR3, in full, reads CSARLIAGAGDEQYF.

Concerning this clone: The CDR3 extends 3 residues past the end of the read, so its final part is completed from the germline J gene. This chain joins TRBV7-9 and TRBJ1-1; perhaps TRBD1 as D (5 bases). The CDR3 covers 13 residues. V lost 4 bases and J 0 bases, leaving 6 bases between the germline ends. Looked up from germline, CDR1 is SEHNR and CDR2 is FQNEAQ (reference sequence). The CDR3 loop is CASSSGVNTEAFF. The sequenced CDR3 bases are TGTGCCAGCAGCTCGGGGGTGAACACTGAA. Full variable domain (outside the CDR3, taken from reference TRBV7-9 and TRBJ1-1): DTGVSQNPRHKITKRGQNVTFRCDPISEHNRLYWYRQTLGQGPEFLTYFQNEAQLEKSRLLSDRFSAERPKGSFSTLEIQRTEQGDSAMYLCASSSGVNTEAFFGQGTRLTVV.

Points on this clone: The read terminates 3 residues ahead of where the CDR3 ends, so the germline J gene completes it. V is TRBV28 and J is TRBJ1-5; 9 positions agree with TRBD1. This CDR3 is 14 amino acids long. Trimming at V came to 7 bases and at J to 6 bases, leaving 7 bases not matched to a gene. Germline CDR1 reads MDHEN; CDR2 reads SYDVKM. The CDR3 DNA, read in part, is TGTGCCAGCACCCTAACAGGGGGCGGTCAGCCC. It is translated as CASTLTGGGQP. The whole CDR3 protein is CASTLTGGGQPQHF.

To note about this clone: A read error may produce the germline difference seen at one junction end. Read data end 3 residues before the CDR3 end; the end is taken from the germline J gene. The chain couples TRBV5-5 to TRBJ2-7; D is undetermined. This CDR3 contains 15 residues. CDR1 is SGHKS and CDR2 is YYEKEE in the germline V gene (reference sequence). CDR3 amino acids: CASTLGVADPYEQYF. CDR3 DNA (partial): TGTGCCAGCACCTTGGGCGTCGCGGATCCCTACGAG.

With regard to this clone: The missing CDR3 end, 3 residues past where the read stops, is filled in from the germline J gene. The chain combines TRBV2 with TRBJ1-4; no firm D call. Germline V gene sequence: CDR1 SNHLY, CDR2 FYNNEI. CDR3 length: 15 amino acids. Deletions cut 4 bases from V and 0 bases from J, with 9 bases between. CDR3 DNA, as far as it was read: TGTGCCAGCAGTGTCCTCCCTGCAACTAATGAAAAA. Amino acid sequence: CASSVLPATNEK. The entire CDR3 protein is CASSVLPATNEKLFF.

Concerning this clone itself: Sequencing ends 3 residues short of the CDR3 end; the germline J gene provides the rest. This chain links TRBV19 with TRBJ2-7, with D perhaps matching TRBD2 (7 bases). Deletions cut 5 bases from V and 3 bases from J, with 17 bases between. CDR3 length: 15 amino acids. Germline V lookup: CDR1 LNHDA, CDR2 SQIVND (reference sequence). The part of the CDR3 DNA that was read is TGTGCCAGTAGTCAAGGGGGGGGTCCAGGCTACGAG. It specifies CASSQGGGPGYE. The complete CDR3 reads CASSQGGGPGYEQYF.

About this clone: The read terminates 3 residues ahead of where the CDR3 ends, so the germline J gene completes it. The chain combines TRBV5-5 with TRBJ2-6, with D tentatively TRBD2 (6 bases). Germline V gene data show CDR1 as SGHKS and CDR2 as YYEKEE (reference sequence). The CDR3 sequence is 11 residues long. CDR3 sequence: CASSSAGVLTF. The covered CDR3 bases are TGTGCCAGCAGCTCGGCGGGAGTC.

Concerning this clone itself: The read falls 3 residues short of the CDR3 end, and the missing part is taken from the germline J gene. V is TRBV7-2 and J is TRBJ2-3, with D maybe TRBD2 (6 bases). V was clipped by 8 bases and J by 5 bases, with 11 bases between them. In germline, CDR1 is SGHTA, CDR2 FQGNSA. The CDR3 loop spans 12 amino acids. The CDR3 DNA, read in part, is TGTGCCAGCCCCGTGCGGGGAGATACG. Translation gives CASPVRGDT. The CDR3, in full, reads CASPVRGDTQYF.

To note about this clone: The read finishes 3 residues shy of the CDR3 end, and the germline J gene is used to complete it. V and J are TRBV13 and TRBJ1-2, with D unresolved. Germline CDR1 is PRHDT and CDR2 is FYEKMQ (reference sequence). The CDR3 extends over 16 amino acids. Trimming removed 0 bases from V and 2 bases from J, with 13 bases in between. The CDR3 DNA, read in part, is TGTGCCAGCAGCTTAGGGAACGGCAGACTAAACTATGGC. Protein: CASSLGNGRLNYG. The entire CDR3 is CASSLGNGRLNYGYTF. The complete variable domain, with remaining parts taken from reference TRBV13 and TRBJ1-2, reads AAGVIQSPRHLIKEKRETATLKCYPIPRHDTVYWYQQGPGQDPQFLISFYEKMQSDKGSIPDRFSAQQFSDYHSELNMSSLELGDSALYFCASSLGNGRLNYGYTFGSGTRLTVV.

In the case of this clone: The CDR3 goes on 3 residues after the read ends, and that part is filled in from the germline J gene. At the DNA level, this CDR3 is encoded by other sequences in the same sample as well. The chain links TRBV7-2 to TRBJ1-1; the match to TRBD1 covers 7 bases. With 2 bases clipped from V and 4 bases from J, the junction kept 4 bases outside the gene matches. Looked up from germline, CDR1 is SGHTA and CDR2 is FQGNSA. The CDR3 totals 14 residues. The CDR3 spells CASSLHRGGTEAFF. The part of the CDR3 DNA that was read is TGTGCCAGCAGCTTACACAGGGGAGGCACTGAA. Full variable domain (rest looked up from reference TRBV7-2 and TRBJ1-1): GAGVSQSPSNKVTEKGKDVELRCDPISGHTALYWYRQSLGQGLEFLIYFQGNSAPDKSGLPSDRFSAERTGGSVSTLTIQRTQQEDSAVYLCASSLHRGGTEAFFGQGTRLTVV.

Worth noting for this clone: The read terminates 3 residues before the CDR3 end, so the remaining end is supplied by the germline J gene. This chain links TRBV20-1 with TRBJ2-5; either TRBD1 or TRBD2 may supply D (5 bases each). This CDR3 is 14 amino acids long. V lost 6 bases, J lost 1 base, and 15 bases lay in between. CDR1 and CDR2 from the germline V gene are DFQATT and SNEGSKA (reference sequence). The CDR3 DNA, read in part, is TGCAGTGCGAGTGAGGGGTTACTCCAAGAGACC. This encodes CSASEGLLQET. The whole CDR3 sequence reads CSASEGLLQETQYF.

Concerning this clone itself: Read coverage stops 3 residues before the CDR3 terminus; the germline J gene supplies the remainder. The chain combines TRBV20-1 with TRBJ2-1, with D maybe TRBD1 (5 bases). Trimming pared 4 bases from V and 2 bases from J, leaving 15 bases between. Germline V CDR1 and CDR2: DFQATT, SNEGSKA (reference sequence). This CDR3 has 15 amino acids. CDR3 DNA (partial): TGCAGTGCTAAAGGATCAGGGAATCCCTACAATGAG. Translated, it gives CSAKGSGNPYNE. The full CDR3 protein is CSAKGSGNPYNEQFF.

With regard to this clone: The CDR3 end is not reached by the read, which stops 3 residues before it; the germline J gene fills it in. V is TRBV19 and J is TRBJ2-2, with D tentatively TRBD1 (7 bases). This CDR3 is 16 amino acids long. CDR1 LNHDA and CDR2 SQIVND come from the germline V gene (reference sequence). The CDR3 sequence: CASTGGFRLGANVLFF. The DNA read from the CDR3 is TGTGCCAGTACAGGGGGGTTCCGTTTGGGGGCCAACGTG. Full variable domain (rest looked up from reference TRBV19 and TRBJ2-2): DGGITQSPKYLFRKEGQNVTLSCEQNLNHDAMYWYRQDPGQGLRLIYYSQIVNDFQKGDIAEGYSVSREKKESFPLTVTSAQKNPTAFYLCASTGGFRLGANVLFFGEGSRLTVL.

A word on this clone: The missing CDR3 end, 3 residues past where the read stops, is filled in from the germline J gene. This chain uses TRBV28 with TRBJ1-4, with D uncertain. Trimming took off 4 bases at V and 8 bases at J, with 17 bases between the two ends. Germline CDR1 is MDHEN and CDR2 is SYDVKM. CDR3 length: 15 residues. CDR3 sequence reads: CASSSPAGPEEKLFF. Partial CDR3 DNA: TGTGCCAGCAGTTCCCCGGCAGGCCCGGAAGAAAAA. The full variable domain, rest sourced from reference TRBV28 and TRBJ1-4, is DVKVTQSSRYLVKRTGEKVFLECVQDMDHENMFWYRQDPGLGLRLIYFSYDVKMKEKGDIPEGYSVSREKKERFSLILESASTNQTSMYLCASSSPAGPEEKLFFGSGTQLSVL.

About this clone itself: Sequencing ends 3 residues short of the CDR3 end; the germline J gene provides the rest. The chain employs TRBV7-3 and TRBJ2-2; D is uncertain. Germline assignment: CDR1 SGHTA and CDR2 FQGTGA. There are 16 residues in the CDR3. V was cut by 3 bases and J by 2 bases, with 13 bases left in between. The CDR3 here is CASSLSSSTNTGELFF. Incomplete CDR3 DNA: TGTGCCAGCAGCTTGTCCTCTAGTACAAACACCGGGGAG.

Of note for this clone: The read comes to an end 3 residues before the CDR3 does, leaving the germline J gene to fill in the end. The rearrangement joins TRBV6-2 or TRBV6-3 to TRBJ2-5, with D uncertain. Trimming removed 0 bases from V and 1 base from J, with 9 bases in between. Per germline, CDR1 MNHEY and CDR2 SVGEGT. CDR3 length: 15 amino acids. CDR3 in amino acids: CASSYSGRIQETQYF. The sequenced CDR3 bases are TGTGCCAGCAGTTACTCGGGCCGGATCCAAGAGACC.

A note on this clone: The CDR3 goes on 3 residues after the read ends, and that part is filled in from the germline J gene. The chain uses TRBV7-2 and TRBJ2-1; 10 bases align to TRBD2. Germline CDR1 is SGHTA and CDR2 is FQGNSA. The trim removed 1 base at V and 6 bases at J, leaving 3 bases unmatched. CDR3 length: 15 amino acids. The part of the CDR3 DNA that was read is TGTGCCAGCAGCTTAGTAGCGGGAGGTAGCAATGAG. It translates to CASSLVAGGSNE. The full CDR3 reads CASSLVAGGSNEQFF.

As concerns this clone: The read gets to within 3 residues of the CDR3 end, and the germline J gene fills in the rest. This sequence joins TRBV2 and TRBJ2-5; the match to TRBD2 covers 11 bases. Trimming at V came to 3 bases and at J to 4 bases, leaving 10 bases not matched to a gene. The CDR3 is 17 amino acids. Germline CDR1 reads SNHLY; CDR2 reads FYNNEI. The sequenced CDR3 bases are TGTGCCAGCAGTGACATAGCGGGGGGGCGGGGACCAGAGACC. Protein product: CASSDIAGGRGPET. The full CDR3 protein is CASSDIAGGRGPETQYF. The full variable domain, completed using reference TRBV2 and TRBJ2-5, is EPEVTQTPSHQVTQMGQEVILRCVPISNHLYFYWYRQILGQKVEFLVSFYNNEISEKSEIFDDQFSVERPDGSNFTLKIRSTKLEDSAMYFCASSDIAGGRGPETQYFGPGTRLLVL.

Regarding this clone: Read data end 3 residues before the CDR3 end; the end is taken from the germline J gene. The gene calls are TRBV5-1 and TRBJ2-3; 10 nucleotides match TRBD2. The CDR3 extends over 16 amino acids. Trimming cost V 5 bases and J 4 bases; bases outside gene matches: 10. From germline, CDR1 is SGHRS and CDR2 YFSETQ. The sequenced part of the CDR3 DNA is TGCGCCAGCAGGGAACAAGCGGGGACTAGCGCAGATACG. Its protein product is CASREQAGTSADT. The full-length CDR3 reads as CASREQAGTSADTQYF.

The CDR3 bases that were read are TGTGCCAGCGGCCAAGCTAACTATGGC. The encoded protein is CASGQANYG. The CDR3 as a whole reads CASGQANYGYTF. This sequence joins TRBV7-8 and TRBJ1-2; no clear D gene. With the read ending 3 residues before the CDR3 end, the germline J gene is used to fill in that end. The CDR3 runs to 12 residues. Trimming took off 8 bases at V and 0 bases at J, with 7 bases between the two ends. Germline CDR1 and CDR2: SGHVS and FQNEAQ. The full variable domain, its missing parts supplied by reference TRBV7-8 and TRBJ1-2, is GAGVSQSPRYKVAKRGQDVALRCDPISGHVSLFWYQQALGQGPEFLTYFQNEAQLDKSGLPSDRFFAERPEGSVSTLKIQRTQQEDSAVYLCASGQANYGYTFGSGTRLTVV.

A remark on this clone: From the germline J gene comes the end of the CDR3, since the read stops 3 residues before it. The chain uses TRBV2 and TRBJ1-5; no firm D call. Deletions cut 2 bases from V and 4 bases from J, with 12 bases between. This CDR3 has 15 amino acids. The germline V gene encodes CDR1 SNHLY and CDR2 FYNNEI. The CDR3 loop is CASSESPIKNQPQHF. The CDR3 bases that were read are TGTGCCAGCAGTGAAAGCCCTATAAAAAATCAGCCC.

About this clone: The CDR3 goes on 3 residues after the read ends, and that part is filled in from the germline J gene. The chain links TRBV30 to TRBJ2-2, with 8 bases that match TRBD1. Per germline, CDR1 GTSNPN and CDR2 SVGIG (reference sequence). The CDR3 runs 16 residues. CDR3 residues: CAWRDRIRGQREKLFF. Partial CDR3 DNA: TGTGCCTGGAGAGACCGGATCAGGGGGCAGCGTGAAAAG.

A note on this clone: The missing CDR3 end, 3 residues past where the read stops, is filled in from the germline J gene. Other DNA sequences in this sample translate to the same CDR3. The rearrangement uses TRBV18 and TRBJ1-3; D is possibly TRBD1 (6 bases). There are 16 residues in the CDR3. CDR1 KGHSH and CDR2 LQKENI come from the germline V gene. Trimming pared 2 bases from V and 3 bases from J, leaving 14 bases between. Incomplete CDR3 DNA: TGTGCCAGCTCACCAACGACGGGACAAAGTGGAAACACC. Translation: CASSPTTGQSGNT. The whole CDR3 protein reads CASSPTTGQSGNTIYF.

Turning to this clone: The CDR3 is cut off 3 residues early in the read; its end comes from the germline J gene. V usage is TRBV7-9 and J usage is TRBJ1-1; D unclear. CDR3 size: 13 residues. Germline V lookup: CDR1 SEHNR, CDR2 FQNEAQ (reference sequence). CDR3 sequence reads: CASSLAMQRVAFF. CDR3 DNA, as far as it was read: TGTGCCAGCAGCTTAGCGATGCAGAGGGTA. The variable domain in full, with the rest retrieved from reference TRBV7-9 and TRBJ1-1, is DTGVSQNPRHKITKRGQNVTFRCDPISEHNRLYWYRQTLGQGPEFLTYFQNEAQLEKSRLLSDRFSAERPKGSFSTLEIQRTEQGDSAMYLCASSLAMQRVAFFGQGTRLTVV.

Worth noting for this clone: The read finishes 3 residues shy of the CDR3 end, and the germline J gene is used to complete it. This CDR3 is also generated by other DNA sequences in the sample. The chain links TRBV18 to TRBJ1-2; TRBD1 matches 8 bases. The germline V gene encodes CDR1 KGHSH and CDR2 LQKENI. The CDR3 sequence is 16 residues long. Unmatched junction bases numbered 6, after V lost 3 bases and J lost 0 bases. Incomplete CDR3 DNA: TGTGCCAGCTCACCTCCCAGGGGGCACCCTAACTATGGC. Its translation is CASSPPRGHPNYG. The complete CDR3 reads CASSPPRGHPNYGYTF.

To note about this clone: The CDR3 end falls 3 residues outside the read, so it is completed with the germline J gene. This chain joins TRBV5-4 and TRBJ2-7, with 11 bases lining up with TRBD1. Germline CDR1 reads SGHNT; CDR2 reads YYREEE (reference sequence). The CDR3 loop spans 15 amino acids. V lost 0 bases, J lost 5 bases, and 4 bases stayed unmatched. The CDR3 here is CASSLGGQGAHEQYF. The DNA read from the CDR3 is TGTGCCAGCAGCTTGGGTGGACAGGGGGCCCACGAG.